This T cell receptor (beta chain) was captured by sequencing in a study of cytomegalovirus exposure and HLA in healthy donors. CDR1 is SQVTM and CDR2 is ANQGSEA in the germline V gene. The CDR3 contains 14 residues. Trimming pared 7 bases from V and 8 bases from J, leaving 21 bases between. In nominal health when sampled, donors likely had unrecorded immune exposures nonetheless. The primer mix had 60 Vbeta and 13 Jbeta primers. Authors' data handling: Later, some 75 million unique TCR beta chains were counted in an analysis, and approximately 9.9 million of them were shared. Profiling relied on immunoSEQ multiplex PCR, and the TCRdb table lists in-frame clones only, not all of them. V and J calls and clone size are given by that table; D and trimming were obtained from the DNA. The sample consists of 200,000 to 300,000 clones, about 83% of them appearing once. Study-wide results and limits: The authors later found TCR association rates varying by HLA locus, with DRB1 most and HLA-C fewest. In a later analysis, CMV-associated beta chains were mostly HLA-associated, it appeared.

With respect to this clone: The antigen remains unidentified.

The chain combines TRBV29-1 with TRBJ2-1; TRBD2 is a possible D gene (6 bases). The sample comprised PBMCs. The receptor's source is a woman in her thirties or forties in good health and CMV-seropositive. Written as DNA, the CDR3 is TGCAGCGCCGTCCGGGTCCTCGGGGACTATGAGCAGTTCTTC. Translating gives CSAVRVLGDYEQFF.